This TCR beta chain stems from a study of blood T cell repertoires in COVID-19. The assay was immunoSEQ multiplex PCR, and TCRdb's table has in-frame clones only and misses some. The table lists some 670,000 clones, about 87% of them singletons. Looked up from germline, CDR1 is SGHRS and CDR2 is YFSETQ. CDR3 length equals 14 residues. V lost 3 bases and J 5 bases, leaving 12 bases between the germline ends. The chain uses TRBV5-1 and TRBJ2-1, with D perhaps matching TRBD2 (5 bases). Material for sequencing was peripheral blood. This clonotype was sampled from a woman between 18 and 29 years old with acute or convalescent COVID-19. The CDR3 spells CASSSQDGDNEQFF. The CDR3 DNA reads TGCGCCAGCAGCTCTCAGGACGGGGACAATGAGCAGTTCTTC.